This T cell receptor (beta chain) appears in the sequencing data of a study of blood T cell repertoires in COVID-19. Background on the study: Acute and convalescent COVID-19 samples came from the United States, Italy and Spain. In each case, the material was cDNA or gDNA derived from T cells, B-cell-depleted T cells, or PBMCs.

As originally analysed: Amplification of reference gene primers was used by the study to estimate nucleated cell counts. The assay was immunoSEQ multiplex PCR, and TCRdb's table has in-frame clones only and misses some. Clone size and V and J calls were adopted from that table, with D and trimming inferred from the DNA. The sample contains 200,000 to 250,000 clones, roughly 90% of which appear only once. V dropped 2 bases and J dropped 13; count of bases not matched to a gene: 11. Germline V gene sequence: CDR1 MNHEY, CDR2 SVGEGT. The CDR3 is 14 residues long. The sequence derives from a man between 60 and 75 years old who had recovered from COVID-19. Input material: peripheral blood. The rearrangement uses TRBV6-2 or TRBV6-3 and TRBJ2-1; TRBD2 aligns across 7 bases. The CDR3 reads CASSYQLLASSQFF. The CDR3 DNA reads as TGTGCCAGCAGTTACCAACTACTAGCGTCGAGTCAGTTCTTC.